Given below is one T cell receptor (beta chain) in context. The antigen is unknown. The data were taken from a study of CXCR3-negative and CXCR3-positive naive CD8 T cells. Study-wide findings and caveats: CXCR3-positive naive cells had more hydrophobic TRB CDR3s than CXCR3-negative naive cells. In naive cells, CXCR3-negative and CXCR3-positive subsets had similar TRBV-TRBJ usage; memory cells differed.

The authors made the TRB cDNA libraries by 5' RACE using UMI labels. Each CDR3 protein gets one entry in TCRdb, which reprocessed the 5' RACE reads and gives no DNA. The listing records several thousand distinct CDR3 sequences. Input material: naive CXCR3- CD8+ T cells from blood. Stated subset: CD45RO-CCR7+CD27+CD95- naive CD8+ T cells lacking CXCR3 (TNR3-). This TCR was recovered from a human donor in good health. Some clones in this sample may be carry-over from other donors' samples.

The CDR3 here is CASSFTLAGVVTQYF. This rearrangement joins TRBV28 to TRBJ2-5; lacking DNA, the TRBD2 call made by TCRdb goes unchecked. CDR3 size: 15 residues. Germline loops: CDR1 MDHEN, CDR2 SYDVKM.